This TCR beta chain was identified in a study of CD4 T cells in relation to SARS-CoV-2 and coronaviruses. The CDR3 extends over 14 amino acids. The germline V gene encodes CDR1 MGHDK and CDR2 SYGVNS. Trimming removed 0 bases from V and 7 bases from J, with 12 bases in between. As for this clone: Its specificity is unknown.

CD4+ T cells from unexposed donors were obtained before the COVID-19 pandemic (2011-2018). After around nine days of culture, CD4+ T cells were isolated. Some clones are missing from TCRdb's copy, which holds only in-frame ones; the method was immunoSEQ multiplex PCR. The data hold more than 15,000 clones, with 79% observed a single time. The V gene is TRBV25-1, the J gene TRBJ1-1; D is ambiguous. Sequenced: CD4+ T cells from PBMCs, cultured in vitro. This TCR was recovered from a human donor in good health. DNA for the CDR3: TGTGCCAGCAGTGAATATCCTAACAGTCATGAAGCTTTCTTT. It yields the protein CASSEYPNSHEAFF.